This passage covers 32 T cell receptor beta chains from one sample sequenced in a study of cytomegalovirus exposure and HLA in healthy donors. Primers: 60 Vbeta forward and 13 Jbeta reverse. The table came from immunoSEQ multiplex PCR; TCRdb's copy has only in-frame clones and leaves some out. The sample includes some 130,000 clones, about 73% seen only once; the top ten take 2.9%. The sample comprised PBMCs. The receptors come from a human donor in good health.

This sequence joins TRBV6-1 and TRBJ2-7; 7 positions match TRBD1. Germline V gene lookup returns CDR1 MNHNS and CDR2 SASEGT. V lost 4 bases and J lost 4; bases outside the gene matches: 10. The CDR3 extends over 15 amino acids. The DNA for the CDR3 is TGTGCCAGCAGTGGGGTGGGGACAGCGAAATACGAGCAGTACTTC. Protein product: CASSGVGTAKYEQYF.

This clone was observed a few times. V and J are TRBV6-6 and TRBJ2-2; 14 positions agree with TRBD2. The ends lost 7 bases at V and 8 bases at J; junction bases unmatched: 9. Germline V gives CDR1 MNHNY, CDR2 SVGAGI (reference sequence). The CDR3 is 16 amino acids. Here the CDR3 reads CASTLGTSGREGELFF. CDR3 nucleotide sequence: TGTGCCAGCACCCTAGGGACTAGCGGGAGAGAGGGGGAGCTGTTTTTT.

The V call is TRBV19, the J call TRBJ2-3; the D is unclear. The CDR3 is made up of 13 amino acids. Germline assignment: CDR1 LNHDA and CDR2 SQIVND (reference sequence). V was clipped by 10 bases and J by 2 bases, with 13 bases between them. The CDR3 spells CATKVRNTDTQYF. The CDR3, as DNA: TGTGCCACCAAAGTCAGGAACACAGATACGCAGTATTTT.

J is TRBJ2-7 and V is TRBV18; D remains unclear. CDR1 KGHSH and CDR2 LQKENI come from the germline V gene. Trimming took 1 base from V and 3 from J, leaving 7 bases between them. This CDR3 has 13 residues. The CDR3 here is CASSPHSRYEQYF. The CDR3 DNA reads TGTGCCAGCTCACCACACTCACGCTACGAGCAGTACTTC.

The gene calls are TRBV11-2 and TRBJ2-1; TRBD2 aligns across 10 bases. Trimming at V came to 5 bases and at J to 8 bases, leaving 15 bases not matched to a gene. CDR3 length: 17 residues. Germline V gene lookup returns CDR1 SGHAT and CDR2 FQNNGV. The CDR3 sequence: CASSGSFGAGGRYEQFF. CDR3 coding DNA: TGTGCCAGCAGCGGAAGTTTTGGAGCGGGGGGGCGGTATGAGCAGTTCTTC.

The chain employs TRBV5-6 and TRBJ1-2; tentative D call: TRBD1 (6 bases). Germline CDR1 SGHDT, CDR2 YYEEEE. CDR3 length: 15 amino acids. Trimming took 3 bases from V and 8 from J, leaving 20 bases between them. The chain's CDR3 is CASSYSGQLITGYTF. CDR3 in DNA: TGTGCCAGCAGCTACTCAGGACAGTTGATAACGGGCTACACCTTC.

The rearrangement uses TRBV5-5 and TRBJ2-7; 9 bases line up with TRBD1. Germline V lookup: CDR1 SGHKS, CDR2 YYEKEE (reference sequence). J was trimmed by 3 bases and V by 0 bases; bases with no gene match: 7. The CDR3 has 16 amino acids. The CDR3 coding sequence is TGTGCCAGCAGCTTGGCAGGGACAGGGACAATCTACGAGCAGTACTTC. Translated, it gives CASSLAGTGTIYEQYF.

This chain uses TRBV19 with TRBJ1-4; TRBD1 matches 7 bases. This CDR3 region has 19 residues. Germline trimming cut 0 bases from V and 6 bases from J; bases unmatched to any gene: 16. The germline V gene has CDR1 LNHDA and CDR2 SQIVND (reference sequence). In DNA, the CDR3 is TGTGCCAGTAGTATAGATCTGATGGACAGGCACCCGGCGGATGAAAAACTGTTTTTT. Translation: CASSIDLMDRHPADEKLFF.

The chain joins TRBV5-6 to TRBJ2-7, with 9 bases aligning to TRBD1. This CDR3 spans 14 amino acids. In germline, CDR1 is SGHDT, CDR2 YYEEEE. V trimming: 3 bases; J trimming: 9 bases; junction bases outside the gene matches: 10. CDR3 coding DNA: TGTGCCAGCAGCTCGGGGACAGGGCCCAGCAGGCAGTACTTC. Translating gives CASSSGTGPSRQYF.

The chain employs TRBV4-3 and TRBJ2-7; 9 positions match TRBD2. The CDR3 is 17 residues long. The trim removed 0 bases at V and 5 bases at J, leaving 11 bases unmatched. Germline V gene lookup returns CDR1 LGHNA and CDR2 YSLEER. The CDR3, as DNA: TGCGCCAGCAGCCAAGATCGCTCTAGCGGGGACTTGGACGAGCAGTACTTC. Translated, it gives CASSQDRSSGDLDEQYF.

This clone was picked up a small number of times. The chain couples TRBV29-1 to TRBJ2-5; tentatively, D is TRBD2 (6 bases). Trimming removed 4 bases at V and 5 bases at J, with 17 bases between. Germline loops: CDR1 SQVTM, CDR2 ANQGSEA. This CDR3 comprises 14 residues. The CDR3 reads CSVVRAGRFETQYF. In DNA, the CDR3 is TGCAGCGTTGTTAGGGCAGGGAGGTTTGAGACCCAGTACTTC.

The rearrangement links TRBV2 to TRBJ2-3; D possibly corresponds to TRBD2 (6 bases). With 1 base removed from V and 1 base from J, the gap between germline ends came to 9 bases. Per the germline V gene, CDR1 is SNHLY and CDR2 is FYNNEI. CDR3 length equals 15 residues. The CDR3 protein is CASSEGRGRTDTQYF. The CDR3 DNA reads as TGTGCCAGCAGTGAAGGGCGGGGACGCACAGATACGCAGTATTTT.

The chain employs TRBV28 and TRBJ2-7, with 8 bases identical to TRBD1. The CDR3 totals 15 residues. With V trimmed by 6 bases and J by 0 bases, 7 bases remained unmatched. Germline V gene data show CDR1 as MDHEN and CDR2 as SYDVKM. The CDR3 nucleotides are TGTGCCAGCAGCCAAGGGACAGGCCTCTCCTACGAGCAGTACTTC. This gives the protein CASSQGTGLSYEQYF.

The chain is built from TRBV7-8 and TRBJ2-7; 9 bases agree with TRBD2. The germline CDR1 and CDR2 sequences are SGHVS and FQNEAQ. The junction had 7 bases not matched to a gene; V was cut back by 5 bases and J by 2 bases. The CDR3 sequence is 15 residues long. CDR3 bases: TGTGCCAGCAGCCTTCAGACTAGCGGTGCCTACGAGCAGTACTTC. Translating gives CASSLQTSGAYEQYF.

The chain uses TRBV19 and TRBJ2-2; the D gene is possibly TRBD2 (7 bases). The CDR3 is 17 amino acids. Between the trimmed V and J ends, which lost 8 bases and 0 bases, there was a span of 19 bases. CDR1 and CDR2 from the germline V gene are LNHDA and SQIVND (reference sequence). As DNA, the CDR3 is TGTGCCAGTCAGCGGGAACAGGGCATACCGAACACCGGGGAGCTGTTTTTT. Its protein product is CASQREQGIPNTGELFF. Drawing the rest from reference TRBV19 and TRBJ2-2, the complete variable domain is DGGITQSPKYLFRKEGQNVTLSCEQNLNHDAMYWYRQDPGQGLRLIYYSQIVNDFQKGDIAEGYSVSREKKESFPLTVTSAQKNPTAFYLCASQREQGIPNTGELFFGEGSRLTVL.

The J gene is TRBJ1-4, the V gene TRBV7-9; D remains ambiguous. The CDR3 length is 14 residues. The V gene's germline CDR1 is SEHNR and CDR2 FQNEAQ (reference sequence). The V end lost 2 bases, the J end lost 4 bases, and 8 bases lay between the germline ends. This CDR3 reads CASSLPSGNEKLFF. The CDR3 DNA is TGTGCCAGCAGCTTACCTTCGGGTAATGAAAAACTGTTTTTT.

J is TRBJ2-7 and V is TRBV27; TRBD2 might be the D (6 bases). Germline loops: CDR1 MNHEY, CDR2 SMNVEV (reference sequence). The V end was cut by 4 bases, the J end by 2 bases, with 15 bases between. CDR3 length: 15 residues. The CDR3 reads CASSSPRGTTYEQYF. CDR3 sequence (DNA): TGTGCCAGCAGTTCCCCCCGGGGGACGACCTACGAGCAGTACTTC.

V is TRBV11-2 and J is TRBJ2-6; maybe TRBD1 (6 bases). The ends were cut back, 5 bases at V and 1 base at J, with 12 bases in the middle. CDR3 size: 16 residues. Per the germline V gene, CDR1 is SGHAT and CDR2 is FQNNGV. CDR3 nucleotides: TGTGCCAGCAGCACCTTTAGGGGGTCTGGGGCCAACGTCCTGACTTTC. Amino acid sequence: CASSTFRGSGANVLTF.

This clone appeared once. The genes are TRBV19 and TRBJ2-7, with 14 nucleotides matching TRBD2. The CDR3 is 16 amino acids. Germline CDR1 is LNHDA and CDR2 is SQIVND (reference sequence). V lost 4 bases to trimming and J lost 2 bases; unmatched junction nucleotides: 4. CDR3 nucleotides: TGTGCCAGTAGTACCCGACTAGCGGGAGGGACCTACGAGCAGTACTTC. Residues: CASSTRLAGGTYEQYF.

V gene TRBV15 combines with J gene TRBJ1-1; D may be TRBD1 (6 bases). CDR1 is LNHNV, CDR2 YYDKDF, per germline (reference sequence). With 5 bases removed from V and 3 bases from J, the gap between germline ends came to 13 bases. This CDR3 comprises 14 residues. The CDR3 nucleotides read TGTGCCACCAGCGCACAGGGCCTCCACACTGAAGCTTTCTTT. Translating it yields CATSAQGLHTEAFF.

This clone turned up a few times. Here the CDR3 reads CASSAGGTGGFNEQFF. Written as DNA, the CDR3 is TGTGCCAGCAGCGCTGGGGGGACAGGGGGCTTCAATGAGCAGTTCTTC. This chain uses TRBV9 with TRBJ2-1; TRBD1 matches at 12 bases. V lost 3 bases, J lost 6 bases, and 7 bases stayed unmatched. The V gene's germline CDR1 is SGDLS and CDR2 YYNGEE. The CDR3 runs to 16 residues.

The CDR3 protein is CASSTPGQLGNEQFF. The CDR3 coding sequence is TGTGCCAGCAGCACCCCGGGACAACTGGGGAATGAGCAGTTCTTC. The rearrangement joins TRBV9 to TRBJ2-1; D perhaps matches TRBD1 (6 bases). Germline-derived CDR1 and CDR2 are SGDLS and YYNGEE. V gave up 4 bases and J gave up 7 bases, with 18 bases separating them. The CDR3 totals 15 residues.

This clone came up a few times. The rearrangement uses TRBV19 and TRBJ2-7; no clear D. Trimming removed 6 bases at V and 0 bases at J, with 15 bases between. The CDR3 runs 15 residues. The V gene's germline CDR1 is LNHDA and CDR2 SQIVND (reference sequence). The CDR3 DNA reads TGTGCCAGTAGGAGCACTCATACGATCTCCTACGAGCAGTACTTC. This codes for CASRSTHTISYEQYF. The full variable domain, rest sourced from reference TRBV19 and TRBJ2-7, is DGGITQSPKYLFRKEGQNVTLSCEQNLNHDAMYWYRQDPGQGLRLIYYSQIVNDFQKGDIAEGYSVSREKKESFPLTVTSAQKNPTAFYLCASRSTHTISYEQYFGPGTRLTVT.

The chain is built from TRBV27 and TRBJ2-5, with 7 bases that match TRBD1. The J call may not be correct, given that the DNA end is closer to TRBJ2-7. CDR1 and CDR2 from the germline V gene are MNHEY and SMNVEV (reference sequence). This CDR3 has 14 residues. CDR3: CASSLSTTGYEQYF. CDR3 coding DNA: TGTGCCAGCAGTTTATCGACGACAGGGTACGAGCAGTACTTC.

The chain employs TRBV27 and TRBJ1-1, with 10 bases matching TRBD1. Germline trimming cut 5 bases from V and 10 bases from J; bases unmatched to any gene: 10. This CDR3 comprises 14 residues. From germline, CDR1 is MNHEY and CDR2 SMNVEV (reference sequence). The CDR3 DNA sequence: TGTGCCAGCAGTCCGATCTCCGGGACAGGGGCAGCTTTCTTT. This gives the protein CASSPISGTGAAFF.

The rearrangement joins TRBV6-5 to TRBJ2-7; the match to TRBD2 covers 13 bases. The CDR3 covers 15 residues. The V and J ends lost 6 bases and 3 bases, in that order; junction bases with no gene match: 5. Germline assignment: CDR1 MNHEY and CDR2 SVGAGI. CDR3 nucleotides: TGTGCCAGCAGACGTGGACTAGCGGGGGACTACGAGCAGTACTTC. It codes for CASRRGLAGDYEQYF.

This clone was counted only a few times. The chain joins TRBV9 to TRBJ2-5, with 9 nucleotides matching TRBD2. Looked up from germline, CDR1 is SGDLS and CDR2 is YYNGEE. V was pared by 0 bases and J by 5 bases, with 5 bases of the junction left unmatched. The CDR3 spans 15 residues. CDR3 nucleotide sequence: TGTGCCAGCAGCGTAGACGCGGGGGGGCACGAGACCCAGTACTTC. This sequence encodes CASSVDAGGHETQYF.

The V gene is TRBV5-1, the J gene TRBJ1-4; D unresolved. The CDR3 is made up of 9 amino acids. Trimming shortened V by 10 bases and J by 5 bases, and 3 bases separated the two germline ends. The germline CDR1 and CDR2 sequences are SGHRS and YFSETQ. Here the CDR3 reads CAGNEKLFF. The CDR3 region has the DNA TGCGCCGGCAATGAAAAACTGTTTTTT.

The CDR3 region is CASSPGLAGAWAYEQYF. The CDR3 DNA reads as TGTGCCAGTAGCCCGGGACTAGCGGGAGCCTGGGCCTACGAGCAGTACTTC. This chain uses TRBV19 with TRBJ2-7, with 14 bases fitting TRBD2. The trim removed 6 bases at V and 2 bases at J, leaving 9 bases unmatched. Germline V CDR1 and CDR2: LNHDA, SQIVND (reference sequence). The CDR3 length is 17 residues.

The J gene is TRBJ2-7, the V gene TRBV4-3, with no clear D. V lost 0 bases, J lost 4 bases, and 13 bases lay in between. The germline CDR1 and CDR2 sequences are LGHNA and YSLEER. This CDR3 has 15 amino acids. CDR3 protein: CASSQDWSIGYEQYF. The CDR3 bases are TGCGCCAGCAGCCAAGATTGGAGCATTGGGTACGAGCAGTACTTC.

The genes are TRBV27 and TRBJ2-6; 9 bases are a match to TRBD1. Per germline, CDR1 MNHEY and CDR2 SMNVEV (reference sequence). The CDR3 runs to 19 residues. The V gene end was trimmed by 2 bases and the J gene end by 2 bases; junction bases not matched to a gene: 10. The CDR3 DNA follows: TGTGCCAGCAGTTTAAGAAGGGGGACAGGGAGGGCTGGGGCCAACGTCCTGACTTTC. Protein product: CASSLRRGTGRAGANVLTF.

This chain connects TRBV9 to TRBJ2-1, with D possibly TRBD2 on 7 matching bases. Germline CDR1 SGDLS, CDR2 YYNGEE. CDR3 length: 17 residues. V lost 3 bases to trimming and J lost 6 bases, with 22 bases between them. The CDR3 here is CASSGGGTRSSINEQFF. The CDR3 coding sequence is TGTGCCAGCAGCGGGGGGGGCACCCGATCGAGTATCAATGAGCAGTTCTTC.